The clone carrying this T cell receptor (beta chain) has only one observation. Its antigen is not known. This record belongs to a study of CD4 T cell repertoires in COVID-19. Study-wide background: Relabeled CFSE-low cells, IL-2-expanded for more than 9 days, met spikes from other coronaviruses.

Sequencing was performed with immunoSEQ multiplex PCR; in TCRdb, only in-frame clones are kept and a portion is missing. Here the sample spans approximately 75,000 clones, roughly four fifths being singletons. The study's findings and limits: Two or all three memory subsets shared several highly expanded SARS-CoV-2-reactive clonotypes. Some SARS-CoV-2 clonotypes, between 7 and 25%, recurred in SARS-CoV and/or HKU1 cultures.

No culture step preceded sequencing of the ex vivo isolated memory T cells. Germline CDR1 LNHNV, CDR2 YYDKDF (reference sequence). The CDR3 is 14 amino acids. V was clipped by 3 bases and J by 3 bases, with 12 bases between them. The source is a human donor who had COVID-19. The chain uses TRBV15 and TRBJ2-7; unclear D gene. The material was CD4+ T cells from peripheral blood, obtained after recovery from COVID-19. CDR3 sequence: CATSRDLANYEQYF. The CDR3 coding sequence is TGTGCCACCAGCAGGGACCTCGCAAACTACGAGCAGTACTTC.